The source of this T cell receptor beta chain is a study of graft-versus-host responses after intestinal transplantation. Background on the study: For two to four years after anti-thymocyte globulin induction, all recipients took tacrolimus and steroids. Study-wide points: Allografts from individuals with graft-donor T cell macrochimerism displayed high graft-versus-host to host-versus-graft clonal ratios. Levels of circulating GvH clones at their peak were associated with early post-transplant HvG declines. Recipient marrow harbored GvH clones, some of which surfaced first in ileum or blood.

Libraries were prepared by immunoSEQ multiplex PCR; TCRdb keeps only in-frame clonotypes and omits some of them. Among some 13,000 clones, around four fifths were seen once, and the ten largest hold over 20%. CDR1 and CDR2 (germline): SGDLS, YYNGEE. Trimming removed 2 bases from V and 4 bases from J; junction bases left unmatched: 9. This CDR3 comprises 16 residues. Worth noting for this clone: Its antigen is not identified.

This chain connects TRBV9 to TRBJ1-3, with TRBD1 matching 7 bases. Sequencing used PBMCs, obtained after intestinal transplantation. The receptor's source is a human patient who received an intestinal transplant, so some T cells may come from the graft donor. CDR3 sequence reads: CASSVATGRPGNTIYF. The CDR3 region has the DNA TGTGCCAGCAGCGTGGCGACAGGGCGGCCCGGAAACACCATATATTTT.